This T cell receptor beta chain was profiled in a study of long-term antiretroviral therapy in people with HIV. Sequencing used immunoSEQ v3.0 at survey level. Sequencing targeted 40,000-50,000 T-cell genomes per sample. Data came from immunoSEQ multiplex PCR; TCRdb stores just in-frame clones and leaves some out. The sample records about 26,000 clones, roughly 87% being singletons. Every specimen held between about 1-10 million cryopreserved PBMC. These were thawed and washed before DNA extraction. Germline V lookup: CDR1 ENHRY, CDR2 SYGVKD. V was shortened by 1 base and J by 3 bases, with 9 bases between the two germline ends. The CDR3 covers 15 residues.

This rearrangement joins TRBV10-3 to TRBJ2-2; D perhaps matches TRBD2 (5 bases). The specimen comprised unsorted PBMCs, sampled 1.1 years before starting antiretroviral therapy. The sequence came from a woman between 25 and 40 years old with HIV. In DNA form, the CDR3 reads TGTGCCATCAGTGAGTTGACCGGGGACACCGGGGAGCTGTTTTTT. It encodes CAISELTGDTGELFF.